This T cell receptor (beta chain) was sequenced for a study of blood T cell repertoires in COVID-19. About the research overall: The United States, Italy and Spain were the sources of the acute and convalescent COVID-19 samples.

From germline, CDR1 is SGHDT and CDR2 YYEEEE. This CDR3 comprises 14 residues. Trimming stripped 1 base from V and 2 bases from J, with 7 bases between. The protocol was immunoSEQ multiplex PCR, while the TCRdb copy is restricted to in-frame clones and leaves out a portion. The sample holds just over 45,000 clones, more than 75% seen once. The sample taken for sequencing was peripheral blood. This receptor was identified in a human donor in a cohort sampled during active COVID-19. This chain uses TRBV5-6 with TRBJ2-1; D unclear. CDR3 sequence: CASSLIETYNEQFF. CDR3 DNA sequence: TGTGCCAGCAGCTTGATCGAGACCTACAATGAGCAGTTCTTC.